Each of the 8 T cell receptor beta chains below was sequenced from the same sample in a study of blood T cells in healthy people across ages. A sample-barcoded 5' primer and a J-beta primer mix were used in a second PCR of roughly 6 to 11 cycles. TCRdb analysed the 5' RACE reads with MiXCR anew, one entry per CDR3 protein. The sample lists 1.6 million or so distinct CDR3 sequences; roughly 32% were seen once. The material sequenced was blood. All receptors come from a young woman in good health.

The chain couples TRBV20-1 to TRBJ2-1; D remains unclear. The CDR3 is 15 residues long. Trimming removed 3 bases from V and 0 bases from J, with 12 bases in between. The germline V gene has CDR1 DFQATT and CDR2 SNEGSKA (reference sequence). The CDR3 is CSASPWRSSYNEQFF. CDR3 sequence (DNA): TGCAGTGCTAGTCCCTGGAGAAGCTCCTACAATGAGCAGTTCTTC.

The chain recombines TRBV24-1 with TRBJ2-5, with unresolved D. Germline V gene sequence: CDR1 KGHDR, CDR2 SFDVKD. Between the trimmed V and J ends, which lost 1 base and 11 bases, there was a span of 10 bases. The CDR3 totals 12 residues. The CDR3 DNA sequence: TGTGCCACCAGTGATTTAAACAATGAGCAGTACTTC. This codes for CATSDLNNEQYF.

In its sample, this clonotype was seen a few times. In DNA, the CDR3 is TGTGCCAGTAGTTTAAGGACTAGCGGGGGGCTTATGAATGAGCAGTTCTTC. It encodes CASSLRTSGGLMNEQFF. The rearrangement joins TRBV19 to TRBJ2-1; 14 nucleotides align to TRBD2. Germline CDR1 reads LNHDA; CDR2 reads SQIVND (reference sequence). The CDR3 has 17 residues. J lost 7 bases, V lost 5 bases, and 10 bases had no gene match.

This clonotype was counted between two and nine times. The rearrangement joins TRBV20-1 to TRBJ2-1; either TRBD1 or TRBD2 may supply D (6 bases each). Trimming took off 4 bases at V and 3 bases at J, with 19 bases between the two ends. Germline loops: CDR1 DFQATT, CDR2 SNEGSKA (reference sequence). CDR3 length: 16 residues. In DNA, the CDR3 is TGCAGTGCTAAGGGGGGATCGGCGGAAATCTACAATGAGCAGTTCTTC. This sequence encodes CSAKGGSAEIYNEQFF.

CDR3 in amino acids: CASRDSMDNEQFF. The CDR3 coding sequence is TGTGCCAGCAGGGACTCTATGGACAATGAGCAGTTCTTC. This chain uses TRBV6-2 or TRBV6-3 with TRBJ2-1, with D perhaps TRBD2 (5 bases). With 6 bases removed from V and 5 bases from J, the gap between germline ends came to 11 bases. The CDR3 has 13 amino acids. Per germline, CDR1 MNHEY and CDR2 SVGEGT.

The table lists this clonotype with many counts. The chain uses TRBV20-1 and TRBJ2-7; D possibly corresponds to TRBD2 (7 bases). CDR1 is DFQATT and CDR2 is SNEGSKA in the germline V gene (reference sequence). V was pared by 5 bases and J by 5 bases, with 16 bases between. This CDR3 contains 13 residues. DNA for the CDR3: TGCAGTGCTGCGCGCGGGGGCTCGCACGAGCAGTACTTC. Amino acid sequence: CSAARGGSHEQYF.

This clonotype was seen more than once but under ten times. V is TRBV5-5 and J is TRBJ2-5; either TRBD1 or TRBD2 may fit D (5 bases each). Trimming removed 2 bases at V and 5 bases at J, with 22 bases between. CDR1 is SGHKS and CDR2 is YYEKEE in the germline V gene (reference sequence). This CDR3 spans 17 amino acids. The CDR3 nucleotides are TGTGCCAGCAGCTTTAGGGGCGGTCGGTCCCCGGGGGAGACCCAGTACTTC. Its protein product is CASSFRGGRSPGETQYF.

The sample holds one count of this clonotype. The chain is built from TRBV27 and TRBJ2-1, with D tentatively TRBD1 (7 bases). The V end lost 6 bases, the J end lost 8 bases, and 29 bases lay between the germline ends. There are 18 residues in the CDR3. CDR1 is MNHEY and CDR2 is SMNVEV in the germline V gene (reference sequence). The CDR3 spells CASRTSRGARGVFDEQFF. The CDR3 nucleotides read TGTGCCAGCAGAACTAGCAGGGGGGCAAGGGGAGTCTTTGATGAGCAGTTCTTC.